This is a list of T cell receptor beta chains from one sample in a study of response to subunit inactivated influenza vaccine. TCRdb passed the RT-PCR reads through MiXCR, listing each CDR3 protein once. The table shows roughly 700,000 distinct CDR3 sequences, with more than 15% occurring only once. The material sequenced was PBMCs from blood, taken approximately 12 days after vaccination. The receptors shown here come from a man aged 45-65 years who received an inactivated influenza vaccine. The CDR3 runs from the conserved cysteine through the conserved F or W. D genes are given only for firm matches. Clone sizes are given selectively: once, few, many, or a class where the clone is expanded.

D gene	clone size	V gene	J gene	CDR3 DNA	CDR3 protein
-	few	TRBV20-1	TRBJ1-1	TGCAGTGCTAGGGGGGCCAGCGGCTTT	CSARGASGF
TRBD1	-	TRBV10-2	TRBJ2-7	TGCGCCAGCAAAGAAGAAGGGACCTCCTCAGGGGGCGAGCAGTACTTC	CASKEEGTSSGGEQYF
TRBD1	-	TRBV6-5	TRBJ1-6	TGTGCCAGCAGTTACAGGGGGCTTAATTCACCCCTCCACTTT	CASSYRGLNSPLHF
TRBD2	-	TRBV4-3	TRBJ2-3	TGCGCCAGCAGCCAAGCGAGCACTAGCGGGATGGCAGATACGCAGTATTTT	CASSQASTSGMADTQYF
-	-	TRBV6-5	TRBJ2-7	TGTGCCAGCAGTTCAACCGACCGGGAGCAGTACTTC	CASSSTDREQYF
-	-	TRBV11-2	TRBJ2-2	TGTGCCAGCAGCTTAGTACGGCTAGCGGGGACAGGGTTGACCGGGGAGCTGTTTTTT	CASSLVRLAGTGLTGELFF
-	few	TRBV12-3/TRBV12-4	TRBJ1-2	TGTGCCAGCAGTTTAGATCCGTTCAGCTATGGCTACACCTTC	CASSLDPFSYGYTF
-	-	TRBV11-2	TRBJ1-2	TGTGCCAGCAGCCCTAGTGGGGTCTATGGCTACACCTTC	CASSPSGVYGYTF
-	many	TRBV7-2	TRBJ2-1	TGTGCCAGCAGCTTAGCGGGGGGCGGGTCCTACAATGAGCAGTTCTTC	CASSLAGGGSYNEQFF
TRBD1	few	TRBV28	TRBJ2-7	TGTGCCAGCAGTTCAGGACAGGGGGCCACACTCGGCGAGCAGTACTTC	CASSSGQGATLGEQYF
-	-	TRBV4-3	TRBJ2-7	TGCGCCAGCAGCCAACCGGGGAGCTCCTACGAGCAGTACTTC	CASSQPGSSYEQYF
-	few	TRBV14	TRBJ2-1	TGTGCCAGCAGCCAATTCAGGAGCAATGAGCAGTTCTTC	CASSQFRSNEQFF
TRBD1	few	TRBV29-1	TRBJ1-4	TGCAGCGTCCTACTTACAGGGGAGGCTAATGAAAAACTGTTTTTT	CSVLLTGEANEKLFF
-	few	TRBV6-2/TRBV6-3	TRBJ2-2	TGTGCCAGCAGTTATGTGGAGGGCCTCACCGGGGAGCTGTTTTTT	CASSYVEGLTGELFF
-	few	TRBV19	TRBJ2-7	TGTGCCAGTAGTCAGCGGATCAGCTCCTACGAGCAGTACTTC	CASSQRISSYEQYF
-	few	TRBV5-1	TRBJ2-3	TGCGCCAGCAGCTTCGCGCGCCAGGGAAGGTTTGTCAGCACAGATACGCAGTATTTT	CASSFARQGRFVSTDTQYF
-	many	TRBV2	TRBJ2-7	TGTGCCAGCAGTGAATTCTACGAGCAGTACTTC	CASSEFYEQYF
TRBD1	-	TRBV20-1	TRBJ1-4	TGCAGTGCTACGGACAGGGCTGTTAGGGAAAAACTGTTTTTT	CSATDRAVREKLFF
TRBD2	few	TRBV2	TRBJ2-7	TGTGCCAGCAGTGGACTAGCGGGAGACTACGAGCAGTACTTC	CASSGLAGDYEQYF
-	-	TRBV7-2	TRBJ1-6	TGTGCCAGCAACGTCATAGGGGGGACCTATAATTCACCCCTCCACTTT	CASNVIGGTYNSPLHF
-	few	TRBV7-9	TRBJ2-2	TGTGCCAGCAGCTTGAACGCGGCCGGGGAGCTGTTTTTT	CASSLNAAGELFF
-	few	TRBV12-3/TRBV12-4	TRBJ1-1	TGTGCCAGCAGTGTGGGGGGTTGGACTGAAGCTTTCTTT	CASSVGGWTEAFF
-	-	TRBV20-1	TRBJ1-2	TGCAGTGCTAGAAGGGCCGTGGGAGGCTACACCTTC	CSARRAVGGYTF
-	few	TRBV11-1	TRBJ2-5	TGTGCCAGCAGCTTTGGGCCAAGGGGAGAGACCCAGTACTTC	CASSFGPRGETQYF
TRBD2	many	TRBV6-5	TRBJ2-3	TGTGCCAGCAGTTACCTATCCGGCGGGAGTCGTACAGATACGCAGTATTTT	CASSYLSGGSRTDTQYF
TRBD2	many	TRBV29-1	TRBJ2-7	TGCAGCGTTCAAGGGACTAGCGGGGGAGCCTACGAGCAGTACTTC	CSVQGTSGGAYEQYF
-	-	TRBV6-5	TRBJ2-1	TGTGCCAGCAGTTTACTCCGGAGGGGGAATGAGCAGTTCTTC	CASSLLRRGNEQFF
-	-	TRBV5-1	TRBJ2-1	TGCGCCAGCAGCTTGGCAGGCCTATCAAAGCAGTTCTTC	CASSLAGLSKQFF
-	many	TRBV20-1	TRBJ2-1	TGCAGTGCTAGACTAGCGCACTCCTACAATGAGCAGTTCTTC	CSARLAHSYNEQFF
-	-	TRBV5-1	TRBJ2-5	TGCGCCAGCAGCTTGGGAGGCAGGACGCAAGAGACCCAGTACTTC	CASSLGGRTQETQYF
-	many	TRBV5-1	TRBJ2-3	TGCGCCAGCAGCACCCAGCGTTTCACAGATACGCAGTATTTT	CASSTQRFTDTQYF
-	-	TRBV3-1	TRBJ1-1	TGTGCCAGCAGCCAAACCCGGGTGAACACTGAAGCTTTCTTT	CASSQTRVNTEAFF
-	few	TRBV7-2	TRBJ1-1	TGTGCCAGCGGAATCCCCATGAATCCGGCCCGAGCAGCTTTCTTT	CASGIPMNPARAAFF
TRBD1	-	TRBV20-1	TRBJ2-5	TGCAGTGCTTACAGGGGGCGAGAGACCCAGTACTTC	CSAYRGRETQYF
-	-	TRBV30	TRBJ2-5	TGTGCCTGGAGTGGGGCAGGGACCCAGTACTTC	CAWSGAGTQYF
TRBD1	-	TRBV20-1	TRBJ2-7	TGCAGTGCCACCGGACAGGGACGCGGCTACGAGCAGTACTTC	CSATGQGRGYEQYF
-	-	TRBV5-6	TRBJ2-3	TGTGCCAGCAGCTTGGCTCTGAGGACAGATACGCAGTATTTT	CASSLALRTDTQYF
TRBD1	few	TRBV20-1	TRBJ2-7	TGCAGTGCTACCCCCCAAGGACAGGGCGAGGTCGAGCAGTACTTC	CSATPQGQGEVEQYF